A selection of T cell receptor beta chains follows, all from one sample in a study of graft-versus-host responses after intestinal transplantation. The protocol was immunoSEQ multiplex PCR, while the TCRdb copy is restricted to in-frame clones and leaves out a portion. The sample shows more than 80,000 clones, roughly 89% of them seen only once. Their recognized antigens are unknown. The starting material was unstimulated CD4+ T cells sorted from spleen or lymph node cells, obtained before intestinal transplant. The receptors stem from a human donor who received an intestinal transplant. The CDR3 runs from the conserved cysteine through the conserved F or W.

>TRBJ1-5|TRBV30
CAGGETGGGNQPQHF
>TRBJ1-2|TRBV27
CASSWAATNYGYTF
>TRBJ2-7|TRBV28
CASSLGGARGASYEQYF
>TRBJ2-3|TRBV2
CASSDVPMVDTQYF
>TRBJ1-2|TRBV6-6
CASRILQGANYGYTF
>TRBJ1-2|TRBV6-1
CASSEGGQLYGYTF
>TRBJ2-5|TRBV30
CAWSPRGGRETQYF
>TRBJ2-1|TRBV4-1
CASSQPAGGQFF
>TRBJ2-3|TRBV14
CASSQGTRADTDTQYF
>TRBJ2-1|TRBV5-1
CASSLYPERDRPHNEQFF
>TRBJ2-1|TRBV5-6
CASSLSVAGSLDNEQFF
>TRBJ2-1|TRBV6-6
CASSRLAGWYNEQFF
>TRBJ2-5|TRBV6-1
CASSEGLAGGETQYF
>TRBJ1-5|TRBV28
CASSPPSRVRNQPQHF
>TRBJ1-2|TRBV12-5
CASGLAGYGYTF
>TRBJ2-3|TRBV29-1
CSGSGGSGGTDTQYF
>TRBJ2-5|TRBV19
CASSESGGRVETQYF
>TRBJ2-7|TRBV18
CASSPLDRGREQYF
>TRBJ2-5|TRBV28
CASRSEGTGQGILAYPRGTQYF
>TRBJ2-3|TRBV27
CASSPYRTSGRTDTQYF
>TRBJ2-1|TRBV6-5
CASSPPGGIYNEQFF
>TRBJ2-1|TRBV29-1
CSVNQGLADYNEQFF
>TRBJ2-5|TRBV29-1
CSVRGRARETQYF
>TRBJ1-5|TRBV19
CASSILVNQPQHF
>TRBJ1-2|TRBV6-1
CASSELTALGGYTF
>TRBJ2-7|TRBV28
CASSSSGSDSYEQYF
>TRBJ1-1|TRBV28
CASSLEDREDAEAFF
>TRBJ2-5|TRBV19
CASSRGRGGIRETQYF
>TRBJ2-7|TRBV7-9
CASSSSSYEQYF
>TRBJ2-5|TRBV5-1
CASSRYGGTKETQYF
>TRBJ1-5|TRBV12-1
CASSLLQGQQPQHF
>TRBJ2-3|TRBV9
CASSVVEGLSTDTQYF
>TRBJ1-4|TRBV6-1
CASSFTGGWEKLFF
>TRBJ1-6|TRBV10-3
CAISATSSYNSPLHF
>TRBJ2-7|TRBV9
CASSEGLAFYEQYF
>TRBJ2-7|TRBV5-6
CASSSQTEPEQYF
>TRBJ2-3|TRBV19
CASAVAGGETDTQYF
>TRBJ1-2|TRBV28
CASSFADRTYGYTF
>TRBJ2-3|TRBV15
CATSAGRTFTDTQYF
>TRBJ1-1|TRBV20-1
CSARRNTEAFF
>TRBJ2-7|TRBV5-1
CASSLTSTYEQYF
>TRBJ2-2|TRBV7-3
CASSLGGAASGTTGELFF
>TRBJ2-4|TRBV9
CASSSGPGDIQYF
>TRBJ1-3|TRBV4-1
CASSQDVAVNTIYF
>TRBJ1-4|TRBV6-5
CASSYGQINEKLFF
>TRBJ2-1|TRBV9
CASSVVTWASYNEQFF
>TRBJ1-2|TRBV13
CASSQDSSNYGYTF